This T cell receptor beta chain was found in a study of blood T cells in healthy people across ages. Broader study findings: Those diversity estimates obtained from one million T cells were thought to be underestimates.

V dropped 0 bases and J dropped 2; count of bases not matched to a gene: 3. Germline lookup yields CDR1 DFQATT and CDR2 SNEGSKA (reference sequence). The CDR3 is 16 amino acids. Comment on this clonotype: Its antigen is still unknown.

Sample-barcoded 5' priming and a J-beta primer mix drove a second PCR of about 6 to 12 cycles. A single record per CDR3 protein comes from TCRdb applying MiXCR to the 5' RACE reads. In the table there are 900,000 to 950,000 distinct CDR3 sequences, about 27% of which are singletons. The sample also formed part of further work on T cells of mothers and their children. From that second work: All extracted RNA went into cDNA synthesis, approximately 1.4 ug per 15 ul.

Sequences were obtained from blood. The receptor's source is a woman aged 40 to 50 in good health. V is TRBV20-1 and J is TRBJ2-2; 10 bases are a match to TRBD1. The CDR3 sequence is CSARDGQGGNTGELFF. Written as DNA, the CDR3 is TGCAGTGCTAGAGATGGACAGGGGGGAAACACCGGGGAGCTGTTTTTT.